The source of this T cell receptor beta chain is a study of blood T cell repertoires in COVID-19. About the research overall: Spain, Italy and the United States supplied samples that represented acute and convalescent COVID-19. The analysed material was cDNA or gDNA that came from T cells, B-cell-depleted T cells, or PBMCs.

Source study methods: Reference gene primer amplification gave estimated nucleated cell counts. Produced via immunoSEQ multiplex PCR; TCRdb's table is partial and in-frame only. V and J calls and clone size are given by that table; D and trimming were obtained from the DNA. The profile shows 150,000 to 200,000 clones, around 84% of them singletons. J lost 1 base, V lost 7 bases, and 2 bases had no gene match. The CDR3 contains 13 residues. CDR1 is MDHEN, CDR2 SYDVKM, per germline. The sequenced material came from peripheral blood. This TCR derives from a man aged 25-45 years with active or convalescent COVID-19. This sequence joins TRBV28 and TRBJ1-2; 8 bases match TRBD1. CDR3 loop: CASIQGDNYGYTF. The CDR3, as DNA: TGTGCCAGCATACAGGGGGATAACTATGGCTACACCTTC.